These 25 T cell receptor beta chains originate from one sample sequenced in a study of brain T cells in children with intractable seizures. Clones were sequenced by immunoSEQ multiplex PCR, and TCRdb holds only the in-frame ones, with some missing. The table shows around 100,000 clones, with 94% occurring only once. The source material was peripheral blood, sampled at surgery. These receptors were taken from a boy less than two years old with hemimegalencephaly and intractable seizures.

The genes are TRBV7-7 and TRBJ2-2, with no clear D. Looked up from germline, CDR1 is SSHAT and CDR2 is FNYEAQ (reference sequence). V was cut by 1 base and J by 3 bases, with 6 bases left in between. CDR3 length equals 14 residues. CDR3 bases: TGTGCCAGCAGCTTAGAGGGCCACACCGGGGAGCTGTTTTTT. Protein product: CASSLEGHTGELFF.

The chain combines TRBV2 with TRBJ1-2; the D is unclear. This CDR3 is built from 13 residues. With 3 bases removed from V and 3 bases from J, the gap between germline ends came to 8 bases. The germline V gene encodes CDR1 SNHLY and CDR2 FYNNEI. CDR3 coding DNA: TGTGCCAGCAGTGATTCAGGAGACTATGGCTACACCTTC. It encodes CASSDSGDYGYTF.

The CDR3 spells CASSPRTGGDETQYF. CDR3 DNA: TGTGCCAGCTCACCAAGGACAGGGGGCGACGAGACCCAGTACTTC. This chain links TRBV18 with TRBJ2-5, with TRBD1 matching 11 bases. Germline trimming cut 2 bases from V and 5 bases from J; bases unmatched to any gene: 4. Per germline, CDR1 KGHSH and CDR2 LQKENI. The CDR3 runs 15 residues.

This chain joins TRBV5-1 and TRBJ1-2; 8 nucleotides line up with TRBD1. V lost 2 bases, J lost 9 bases, and 6 bases stayed unmatched. Germline loops: CDR1 SGHRS, CDR2 YFSETQ. This CDR3 has 13 amino acids. The CDR3 loop is CASSFLRQGSYTF. The CDR3 DNA reads TGCGCCAGCAGCTTTTTACGACAGGGGAGCTACACCTTC.

The chain couples TRBV5-1 to TRBJ2-1; D is possibly TRBD1 (5 bases). The V gene's germline CDR1 is SGHRS and CDR2 YFSETQ. Trimming pared 3 bases from V and 6 bases from J, leaving 16 bases between. This CDR3 has 15 residues. CDR3 DNA: TGCGCCAGCAGCTACGACAGTAACTTAGCCAATGAGCAGTTCTTC. Translating gives CASSYDSNLANEQFF.

The chain couples TRBV5-1 to TRBJ2-1, with 11 bases that match TRBD2. This CDR3 region has 16 residues. The V segment lost 1 base and the J segment 0 bases; nucleotides outside the gene matches: 0. Germline assignment: CDR1 SGHRS and CDR2 YFSETQ. CDR3 coding DNA: TGCGCCAGCAGCTTGACTAGCGGGAGCTCCTACAATGAGCAGTTCTTC. Its translation is CASSLTSGSSYNEQFF.

This rearrangement joins TRBV28 to TRBJ1-2, with a weak D call TRBD1 (5 bases). Germline CDR1 and CDR2: MDHEN and SYDVKM. The ends were cut back, 3 bases at V and 2 bases at J, with 10 bases in the middle. This CDR3 has 14 residues. CDR3 amino acids: CASSFGQGNYGYTF. The CDR3 bases are TGTGCCAGCAGTTTTGGGCAGGGCAACTATGGCTACACCTTC.

The rearrangement uses TRBV7-9 and TRBJ2-5; weak D call: TRBD1 (5 bases). V shed 3 bases and J shed 2 bases, with 13 bases lying between them. The CDR3 has 15 residues. In germline, CDR1 is SEHNR, CDR2 FQNEAQ (reference sequence). The DNA for the CDR3 is TGTGCCAGCAGCTTGGGCGTAGGGGAACAAGAGACCCAGTACTTC. Amino acid sequence: CASSLGVGEQETQYF.

This chain links TRBV19 with TRBJ2-1; 8 nucleotides align to TRBD2. The trim removed 3 bases at V and 2 bases at J, leaving 3 bases unmatched. Germline V CDR1 and CDR2: LNHDA, SQIVND (reference sequence). This CDR3 region has 15 residues. CDR3 DNA: TGTGCCAGTAGTATCCGACTAGCGACCTACAATGAGCAGTTCTTC. This encodes CASSIRLATYNEQFF. Variable domain in full (rest from reference TRBV19 and TRBJ2-1): DGGITQSPKYLFRKEGQNVTLSCEQNLNHDAMYWYRQDPGQGLRLIYYSQIVNDFQKGDIAEGYSVSREKKESFPLTVTSAQKNPTAFYLCASSIRLATYNEQFFGPGTRLTVL.

This clone was detected once. The chain combines TRBV28 with TRBJ2-3; unclear D gene. With 5 bases removed from V and 3 bases from J, the gap between germline ends came to 6 bases. Germline loops: CDR1 MDHEN, CDR2 SYDVKM. This CDR3 is 12 amino acids long. CDR3 in amino acids: CASSDLTDTQYF. CDR3 nucleotide sequence: TGTGCCAGCAGTGACCTGACAGATACGCAGTATTTT.

This chain connects TRBV30 to TRBJ2-3; TRBD2 agrees at 14 bases. Germline V gene data show CDR1 as GTSNPN and CDR2 as SVGIG (reference sequence). J was trimmed by 4 bases and V by 3 bases; bases with no gene match: 0. This CDR3 has 14 amino acids. The CDR3 coding sequence is TGTGCCTGGAGGGGACTAGCGGGAGCAGATACGCAGTATTTT. Translated, it gives CAWRGLAGADTQYF.

The gene calls are TRBV12-5 and TRBJ2-3; 8 bases fit TRBD2. V lost 5 bases to trimming and J lost 3 bases; unmatched junction nucleotides: 7. The length of the CDR3 is 15 residues. Germline V CDR1 and CDR2: LGHNT, FRNRAP. In DNA form, the CDR3 reads TGTGCTAGTGGTCCCGGAGTAGCGGGGACAGATACGCAGTATTTT. This gives the protein CASGPGVAGTDTQYF.

This clone was seen a handful of times. The rearrangement joins TRBV5-4 to TRBJ2-7, with D uncertain. The CDR3 has 12 amino acids. Per the germline V gene, CDR1 is SGHNT and CDR2 is YYREEE (reference sequence). V lost 0 bases and J 4 bases, leaving 5 bases between the germline ends. The CDR3 sequence is CASSLANYEQYF. The CDR3 DNA sequence: TGTGCCAGCAGCTTGGCGAATTACGAGCAGTACTTC.

This chain links TRBV28 with TRBJ2-7; D ambiguous. The V end lost 3 bases, the J end lost 1 base, and 10 bases lay between the germline ends. The CDR3 length is 14 residues. Per germline, CDR1 MDHEN and CDR2 SYDVKM. The CDR3 coding sequence is TGTGCCAGCAGTTTCGGAATCAAGTCCTACGAGCAGTACTTC. Protein product: CASSFGIKSYEQYF.

The V and J genes are TRBV6-5 and TRBJ2-1; either TRBD1 or TRBD2 may fit D (5 bases each). The length of the CDR3 is 13 residues. V lost 6 bases and J lost 15, with 21 bases in between. Germline-derived CDR1 and CDR2 are MNHEY and SVGAGI. CDR3 sequence (DNA): TGTGCCAGCAGACTAAGTTCTAAGAGGGACCTGTTCTTC. Amino acids: CASRLSSKRDLFF.

This clone was counted once. This sequence joins TRBV6-5 and TRBJ1-1; TRBD1 matches 7 bases. Germline assignment: CDR1 MNHEY and CDR2 SVGAGI. V dropped 10 bases and J dropped 4; count of bases not matched to a gene: 15. The CDR3 contains 15 residues. The CDR3 DNA is TGTGCCACCAAGGGCTGGAGGGGGCGGGTCACTGAAGCTTTCTTT. It is translated as CATKGWRGRVTEAFF.

V gene TRBV5-1 combines with J gene TRBJ2-1, with a tentative D call TRBD2 (5 bases). The V and J ends lost 3 bases and 3 bases respectively, with 13 bases between them. Germline V gene sequence: CDR1 SGHRS, CDR2 YFSETQ. The CDR3 is made up of 15 amino acids. In DNA, the CDR3 is TGCGCCAGCAGCTCGGATACCGGGAACTACAATGAGCAGTTCTTC. Translated: CASSSDTGNYNEQFF.

The CDR3 DNA is TGTGCCAGCAGTGCCCTCGGACTAGCGGGAGTCGAGCAGTACTTC. Amino acids: CASSALGLAGVEQYF. This rearrangement joins TRBV28 to TRBJ2-7; 13 bases match TRBD2. Per germline, CDR1 MDHEN and CDR2 SYDVKM. This CDR3 comprises 15 residues. Unmatched junction bases numbered 7, after V lost 5 bases and J lost 6 bases.

This chain connects TRBV4-3 to TRBJ2-1; 8 bases align to TRBD2. This CDR3 is 18 amino acids long. The V gene end was trimmed by 2 bases and the J gene end by 9 bases; junction bases not matched to a gene: 18. Looked up from germline, CDR1 is LGHNA and CDR2 is YSLEER. CDR3: CASSQNFAHRAGVFEQFF. For the CDR3, the DNA is TGCGCCAGCAGCCAAAACTTTGCCCACCGAGCGGGAGTTTTTGAGCAGTTCTTC.

This clone was seen just once. V is TRBV28 and J is TRBJ1-1; the D gene is possibly TRBD1 (5 bases). Germline V CDR1 and CDR2: MDHEN, SYDVKM. CDR3 size: 11 residues. Trimming removed 7 bases from V and 9 bases from J, with 12 bases in between. The CDR3 here is CASNGQGQAFF. CDR3 sequence (DNA): TGTGCCAGCAATGGACAAGGACAAGCTTTCTTT. Full variable domain (remainder filled in from reference TRBV28 and TRBJ1-1): DVKVTQSSRYLVKRTGEKVFLECVQDMDHENMFWYRQDPGLGLRLIYFSYDVKMKEKGDIPEGYSVSREKKERFSLILESASTNQTSMYLCASNGQGQAFFGQGTRLTVV.

DNA of the CDR3: TGTGCCAGCAGCTTAGGGGTATTCCGCGAGCAGTACTTC. Amino acids: CASSLGVFREQYF. The V gene is TRBV11-2, the J gene TRBJ2-7; no reliable D call. Trimming removed 1 base from V and 6 bases from J, with 10 bases in between. Germline assignment: CDR1 SGHAT and CDR2 FQNNGV. The CDR3 extends over 13 amino acids.

The chain couples TRBV7-9 to TRBJ2-1, with 7 bases aligning to TRBD1. CDR3 length: 15 amino acids. Germline lookup yields CDR1 SEHNR and CDR2 FQNEAQ (reference sequence). The V gene end was trimmed by 5 bases and the J gene end by 6 bases; junction bases not matched to a gene: 10. The CDR3: CASSPPSPGGNEQFF. CDR3 DNA sequence: TGTGCCAGCAGCCCTCCTTCGCCAGGGGGCAATGAGCAGTTCTTC.

The J gene is TRBJ2-7, the V gene TRBV6-5; tentative D call: TRBD1 (6 bases). The CDR3 runs to 13 residues. Germline CDR1 reads MNHEY; CDR2 reads SVGAGI. V shed 7 bases and J shed 1 base, with 11 bases lying between them. The chain's CDR3 is CASNRQASYEQYF. CDR3 nucleotide sequence: TGTGCCAGCAATCGACAGGCTTCCTACGAGCAGTACTTC.

J is TRBJ2-1 and V is TRBV5-1, with 16 bases matching TRBD2. Germline V CDR1 and CDR2: SGHRS, YFSETQ. V trimming: 4 bases; J trimming: 9 bases; junction bases outside the gene matches: 13. This CDR3 spans 18 amino acids. The CDR3 bases are TGCGCCAGCAGCGGGGGACTAGCGGGAGGGCCGTTGCACCGTGAGCAGTTCTTC. Amino acids: CASSGGLAGGPLHREQFF.

The V gene is TRBV5-4, the J gene TRBJ2-2; D gene uncertain. This CDR3 is built from 14 residues. The germline V gene has CDR1 SGHNT and CDR2 YYREEE (reference sequence). With 0 bases removed from V and 0 bases from J, the gap between germline ends came to 3 bases. The CDR3 region is CASSLGPNTGELFF. In nucleotides, the CDR3 is TGTGCCAGCAGCTTGGGGCCGAACACCGGGGAGCTGTTTTTT.